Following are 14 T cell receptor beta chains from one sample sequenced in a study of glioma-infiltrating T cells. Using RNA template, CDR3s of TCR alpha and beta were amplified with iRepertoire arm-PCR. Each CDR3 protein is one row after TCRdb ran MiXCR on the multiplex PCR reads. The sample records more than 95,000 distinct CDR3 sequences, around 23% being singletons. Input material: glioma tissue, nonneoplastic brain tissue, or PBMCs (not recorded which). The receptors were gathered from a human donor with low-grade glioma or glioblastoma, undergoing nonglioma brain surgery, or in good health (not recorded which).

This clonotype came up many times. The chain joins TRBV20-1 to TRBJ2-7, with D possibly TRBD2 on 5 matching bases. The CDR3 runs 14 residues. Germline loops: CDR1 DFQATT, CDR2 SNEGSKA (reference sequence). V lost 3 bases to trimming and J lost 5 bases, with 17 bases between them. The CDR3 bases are TGCAGTGCTAGTCTCATGACGGGGTCCGACGAGCAGTACTTC. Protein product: CSASLMTGSDEQYF.

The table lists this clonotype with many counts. The CDR3 sequence: CSAMGPAYPYEQYF. Here the CDR3 DNA reads TGCAGTGCTATGGGACCCGCGTACCCCTACGAGCAGTACTTC. The gene calls are TRBV20-1 and TRBJ2-7; either TRBD1 or TRBD2 may fit D (5 bases each). The CDR3 totals 14 residues. The V gene's germline CDR1 is DFQATT and CDR2 SNEGSKA (reference sequence). Trimming cost V 4 bases and J 2 bases, with 15 bases left between them.

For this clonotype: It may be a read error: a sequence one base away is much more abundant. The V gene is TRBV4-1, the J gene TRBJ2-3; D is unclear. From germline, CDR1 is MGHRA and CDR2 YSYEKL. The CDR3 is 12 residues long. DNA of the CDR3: TGCACCAGCAGCCAAGATCTAGATACGCAGTATTTT. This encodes CTSSQDLDTQYF.

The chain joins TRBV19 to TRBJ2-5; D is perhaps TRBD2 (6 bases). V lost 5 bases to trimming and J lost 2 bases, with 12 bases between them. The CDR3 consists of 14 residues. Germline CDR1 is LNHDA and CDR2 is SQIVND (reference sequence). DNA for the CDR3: TGTGCCAGTAGTGCGGGGACGGATCAAGAGACCCAGTACTTC. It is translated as CASSAGTDQETQYF.

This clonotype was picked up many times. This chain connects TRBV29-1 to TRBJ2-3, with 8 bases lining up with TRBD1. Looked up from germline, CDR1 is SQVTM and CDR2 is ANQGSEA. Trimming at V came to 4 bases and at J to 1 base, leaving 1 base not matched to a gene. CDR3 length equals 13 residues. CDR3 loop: CSVATGGTDTQYF. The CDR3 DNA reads TGCAGCGTTGCGACAGGGGGCACAGATACGCAGTATTTT.

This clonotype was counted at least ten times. CDR3 DNA: TGTGCCAGCAGCCATGGGGACAGTAACACTGAAGCTTTCTTT. Translating gives CASSHGDSNTEAFF. This chain joins TRBV3-1 and TRBJ1-1, with TRBD1 identical over 7 bases. Germline CDR1 reads LGHDT; CDR2 reads YNNKEL (reference sequence). V gave up 3 bases and J gave up 2 bases; unmatched junction bases: 3. The CDR3 totals 14 residues.

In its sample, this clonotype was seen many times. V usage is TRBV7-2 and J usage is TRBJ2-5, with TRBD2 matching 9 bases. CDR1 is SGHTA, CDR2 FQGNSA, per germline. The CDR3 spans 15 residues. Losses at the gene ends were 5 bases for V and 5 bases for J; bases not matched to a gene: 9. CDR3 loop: CASSITGTSRETQYF. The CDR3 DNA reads TGTGCCAGCAGCATTACCGGGACTAGCCGCGAGACCCAGTACTTC.

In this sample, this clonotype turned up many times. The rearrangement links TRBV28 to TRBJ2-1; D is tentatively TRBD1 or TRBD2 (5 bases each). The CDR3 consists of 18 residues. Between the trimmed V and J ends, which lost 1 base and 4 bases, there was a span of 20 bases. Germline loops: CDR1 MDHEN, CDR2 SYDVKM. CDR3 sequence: CASSLLAMRGIRYNEQFF. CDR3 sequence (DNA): TGTGCCAGCAGTTTATTAGCTATGAGGGGAATCCGATACAATGAGCAGTTCTTC.

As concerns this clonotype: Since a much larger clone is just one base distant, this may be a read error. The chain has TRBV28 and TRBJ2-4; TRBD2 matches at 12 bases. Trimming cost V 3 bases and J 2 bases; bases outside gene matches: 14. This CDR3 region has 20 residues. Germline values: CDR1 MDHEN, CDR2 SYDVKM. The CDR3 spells CASSLTTASGRVISKNIQYF. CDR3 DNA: TGTGCCAGCAGTTTGACTACGGCTAGCGGGAGGGTCATATCCAAAAACATTCAGTACTTC.

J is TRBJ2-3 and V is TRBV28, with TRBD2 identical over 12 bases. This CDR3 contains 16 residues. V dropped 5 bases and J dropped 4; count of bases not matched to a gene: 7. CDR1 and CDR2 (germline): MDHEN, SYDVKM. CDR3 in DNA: TGTGCCAGCAGTCGACTAGCGGGAGAGGTCGCAGATACGCAGTATTTT. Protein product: CASSRLAGEVADTQYF.

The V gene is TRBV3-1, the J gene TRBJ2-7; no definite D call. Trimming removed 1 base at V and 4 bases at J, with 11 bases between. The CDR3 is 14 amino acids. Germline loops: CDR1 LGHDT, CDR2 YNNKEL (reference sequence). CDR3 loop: CASSQGSAEYEQYF. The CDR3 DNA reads TGTGCCAGCAGCCAAGGATCAGCCGAATACGAGCAGTACTTC.

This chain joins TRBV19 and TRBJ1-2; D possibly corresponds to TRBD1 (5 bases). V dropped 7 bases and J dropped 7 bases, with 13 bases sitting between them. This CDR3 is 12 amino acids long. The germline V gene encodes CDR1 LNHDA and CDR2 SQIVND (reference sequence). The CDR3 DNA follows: TGTGCCAGTATGGGGCCGTTCCGTGGCTACACCTTC. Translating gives CASMGPFRGYTF.

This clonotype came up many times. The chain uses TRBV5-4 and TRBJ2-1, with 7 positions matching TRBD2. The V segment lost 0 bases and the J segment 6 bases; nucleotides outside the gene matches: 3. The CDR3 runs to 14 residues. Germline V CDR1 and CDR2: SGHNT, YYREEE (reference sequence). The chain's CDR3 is CASSLVGRGNEQFF. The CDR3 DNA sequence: TGTGCCAGCAGCTTGGTTGGGAGGGGCAATGAGCAGTTCTTC.

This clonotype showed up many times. CDR3 sequence reads: CATSLMTAPLVEAFF. CDR3 nucleotides: TGTGCCACCAGCCTTATGACAGCGCCTTTAGTCGAAGCTTTCTTT. The V call is TRBV15, the J call TRBJ1-1; a weak D match, TRBD1 (5 bases). The CDR3 loop spans 15 amino acids. CDR1 and CDR2 from the germline V gene are LNHNV and YYDKDF (reference sequence). V lost 5 bases and J lost 8, with 21 bases in between.